This T cell receptor beta chain was captured in a study of CXCR3-negative and CXCR3-positive naive CD8 T cells. 5' RACE with UMI labels generated the TRB cDNA libraries. TCRdb re-called the 5' RACE reads and catalogs CDR3 proteins one per entry, DNA excluded. The listing contains 55,000 to 70,000 distinct CDR3 sequences. Germline V gene data show CDR1 as SGHAT and CDR2 as FQNNGV. CDR3 size: 17 residues. Study-wide results and limits: Naive cells that were CXCR3-positive had more hydrophobic TRB CDR3s (compared with CXCR3-negative naive cells).

On this clonotype itself: Its antigen remains unknown.

The source is a human donor in good health. Some clones in this sample may be carry-over from other donors' samples. This chain joins TRBV11-2 and TRBJ2-1; lacking DNA, the TRBD2 call made by TCRdb goes unchecked. Sequencing was performed on naive CXCR3+ CD8+ T cells from blood. Specified subset: CD45RO-CCR7+CD27+CD95- naive CD8+ T cells expressing CXCR3 (TNR3+). This CDR3 is CASSLAVSGGQNNEQFF. Based on the CDR3 plus reference TRBV11-2 and TRBJ2-1, the full variable domain is EAGVAQSPRYKIIEKRQSVAFWCNPISGHATLYWYQQILGQGPKLLIQFQNNGVVDDSQLPKDRFSAERLKGVDSTLKIQPAKLEDSAVYLCASSLAVSGGQNNEQFFGPGTRLTVL.